The clone carrying this T cell receptor (beta chain) occurred once. Other nucleotide sequences in the sample specify the same CDR3. This sample stems from a study of T cell responses to AZD1222 COVID-19 vaccine. Measured with immunoSEQ multiplex PCR; TCRdb has only the in-frame clones, and not every one. The data hold about 130,000 clones, with 93% observed a single time. The germline V and J ends were trimmed by 4 bases and 1 base, with 7 bases remaining between them. CDR3 length: 13 residues. Germline V gene data show CDR1 as MRHNA and CDR2 as SNTAGT. The sample was peripheral blood, taken on day 0 of AZD1222 vaccination. This receptor was obtained from an adult in good health. The chain is built from TRBV6-4 and TRBJ1-1; D not certain. Here the CDR3 reads CASSVEENTEAFF. Here the CDR3 DNA reads TGTGCCAGCAGTGTAGAGGAGAACACTGAAGCTTTCTTT.